A selection of T cell receptor beta chains follows, all from one sample in a study of shared clonotypes between healthy human individuals. Only in-frame clones appear in the TCRdb table, and some are missing; sequencing was by immunoSEQ multiplex PCR. The table records about 510,000 clones, about 80% of them present only once. The sample was PBMCs. The receptors were gathered from a woman aged 35 to 49 in good health. Some clones in this sample may be carry-over from other donors' samples. CDR3s include the opening cysteine and the closing phenylalanine or tryptophan. A D gene is named only where the DNA matches it firmly. Part of the rows lack a size; the others show once, few, many or a class for expanded clones.

.	TRBV30	TRBJ1-3	.	TGTGCCTGGAGTGTAAATGGGAGAAACACCATATATTTT	CAWSVNGRNTIYF
TRBD2	TRBV10-3	TRBJ2-3	.	TGTGCCATCAGTCTAGCGGTAGAAGGCACAGATACGCAGTATTTT	CAISLAVEGTDTQYF
TRBD2	TRBV10-3	TRBJ2-1	.	TGTGCCATCAGTGACAACCCACCTCTAGCGGGAGATGAGCAGTTCTTC	CAISDNPPLAGDEQFF
.	TRBV11-2	TRBJ2-2	.	TGTGCCAGCAGCTTAGGGGACCCTAACACCGGGGAGCTGTTTTTT	CASSLGDPNTGELFF
TRBD1	TRBV27	TRBJ2-7	.	TGTGCCAGCACCTCCGGGACAGGGTATGCCGAGCAGTACTTC	CASTSGTGYAEQYF
.	TRBV6-6	TRBJ1-5	.	TGTGCCAGCATCGAAAACCTCAATCAGCCCCAGCATTTT	CASIENLNQPQHF
TRBD1	TRBV7-9	TRBJ1-6	.	TGTGCCAGCAGCAATGCCGGGACAGATAATTCACCCCTCCACTTT	CASSNAGTDNSPLHF
TRBD1	TRBV15	TRBJ1-5	few	TGTGCCACCAGCAGAGACATGGCCGGGACAGGGTTAGGTCAGCCCCAGCATTTT	CATSRDMAGTGLGQPQHF
.	TRBV4-3	TRBJ1-2	.	TGCGCCAGCAGCCAAGCCAGGGAGGATGGCTACACCTTC	CASSQAREDGYTF
TRBD2	TRBV4-1	TRBJ2-5	few	TGCGCCAGCAGCCAACTACGGGGACTAGCGGGCCAAGAGACCCAGTACTTC	CASSQLRGLAGQETQYF
.	TRBV7-9	TRBJ2-7	few	TGTGCCAGCGGGAGGGACACACCGCCCTACGAGCAGTACTTC	CASGRDTPPYEQYF
.	TRBV11-2	TRBJ1-1	.	TGTGCCAGCATCCCTTATACGGGGGCCCCTATCCTGAACACTGAAGCTTTCTTT	CASIPYTGAPILNTEAFF
.	TRBV2	TRBJ2-2	.	TGTGCCAGCATCCATCTAGGACCGGAGAACACCGGGGAGCTGTTTTTT	CASIHLGPENTGELFF
.	TRBV7-3	TRBJ2-7	.	TGTGCCAGCAGCCCACCCCCGCGGGCTTACGAGCAGTACTTC	CASSPPPRAYEQYF
.	TRBV21-1	TRBJ1-1	many	TGTGCCAGCAGCAAAGGCAGGGGGGGACTTCACACTGAAGCTTTCTTT	CASSKGRGGLHTEAFF
.	TRBV7-9	TRBJ2-1	once	TGTGCCAGCAGTCGGGGGTCCTACAATGAGCAGTTCTTC	CASSRGSYNEQFF
.	TRBV19	TRBJ1-5	.	TGTGCCAGTAGGGGCCGGGACGACAATCAGCCCCAGCATTTT	CASRGRDDNQPQHF
.	TRBV10-3	TRBJ2-1	.	TGTGCCATCAGCGCCGGGACATCCTACAATGAGCAGTTCTTC	CAISAGTSYNEQFF
.	TRBV4-3	TRBJ2-1	.	TGCGCCAGCAGCCTACGAGGGGGGAGGGCCGGTAATGAGCAGTTCTTC	CASSLRGGRAGNEQFF
.	TRBV7-9	TRBJ2-4	.	TGTGCCAGCAGCTTCTACAGAGACTTAGCCAAAAACATTCAGTACTTC	CASSFYRDLAKNIQYF
TRBD1	TRBV11-2	TRBJ2-1	.	TGTGCCAGCAGCCATTTGACAGGGGGTATCTACAATGAGCAGTTCTTC	CASSHLTGGIYNEQFF
.	TRBV4-3	TRBJ1-2	.	TGCGCCAGCAGCCAAGAAAGGGGCGGCCACTATGGCTACACCTTC	CASSQERGGHYGYTF
.	TRBV5-4	TRBJ2-5	.	TGTGCCAGCAGCTTTAGATACGGGGAGGAGACCCAGTACTTC	CASSFRYGEETQYF
.	TRBV19	TRBJ1-4	.	TGTGCCAGTAGTTCTCCCCGGGCCTCTAATGAAAAACTGTTTTTT	CASSSPRASNEKLFF
TRBD1	TRBV30	TRBJ1-2	.	TGTGCCTGGAGTATTACAGGGGCAGCCTATGGCTACACCTTC	CAWSITGAAYGYTF
TRBD1	TRBV7-2	TRBJ1-2	.	TGTGCCAGCAGCTCGACAGGGGGCTATGGCTACACCTTC	CASSSTGGYGYTF
.	TRBV5-4	TRBJ1-6	.	TGTGCCAGCAGCTTGGCCGTGCAGGACAGTGGTTCACCCCTCCACTTT	CASSLAVQDSGSPLHF
TRBD2	TRBV10-3	TRBJ2-7	.	TGTGCCATAGGGACTAGCAAAGGCCACGAGCAGTACTTC	CAIGTSKGHEQYF
TRBD2	TRBV9	TRBJ2-5	.	TGTGCCAGCAGCGTAGACGGGAGGGAACAGACCCAGTACTTC	CASSVDGREQTQYF
TRBD1	TRBV5-6	TRBJ1-5	.	TGTGCCAGCAGCAAAAAGACAGGGATTCAGCCCCAGCATTTT	CASSKKTGIQPQHF
.	TRBV5-1	TRBJ2-3	.	TGCGCCAGCAGCAAAGGGGATACAGATACGCAGTATTTT	CASSKGDTDTQYF
TRBD1	TRBV5-4	TRBJ1-1	.	TGTGCCAGCAGCCCGAACCCCGGGACAGGGGGCGCATTGACTGGTGAAGCTTTCTTT	CASSPNPGTGGALTGEAFF
TRBD1	TRBV6-1	TRBJ1-4	.	TGTGCCAGCAGTGAACAGGGGGGGGGAGGTGAAAAACTGTTTTTT	CASSEQGGGGEKLFF
.	TRBV30	TRBJ1-1	.	TGTGCCTGGGGGAATGGTGGGGGCACTGAAGCTTTCTTT	CAWGNGGGTEAFF
.	TRBV27	TRBJ1-5	.	TGTGCCAGCACGAAAGGGTACAATCAGCCCCAGCATTTT	CASTKGYNQPQHF
TRBD1	TRBV5-1	TRBJ2-5	once	TGCGCCAGCAGCTTGGTGGGACAGGGGGAGACCCAGTACTTC	CASSLVGQGETQYF
.	TRBV30	TRBJ1-2	.	TGTGCCTGGAGTGTACGGAGGGGCGCTGACTATGGCTACACCTTC	CAWSVRRGADYGYTF
.	TRBV2	TRBJ2-5	many	TGTGCCAGCGTCCTAGGGGCCGGGGGAACCCAGTACTTC	CASVLGAGGTQYF
.	TRBV5-1	TRBJ2-7	few	TGCGCCAGCAGCTTGGCCCGAAGCGGGACACCCTCCCGCGAGCAGTACTTC	CASSLARSGTPSREQYF
TRBD2	TRBV28	TRBJ2-7	.	TGTGCCACCACCGGGCTAGCGGGAGGAGGGGGCTACGAGCAGTACTTC	CATTGLAGGGGYEQYF
.	TRBV18	TRBJ2-1	.	TGTGCCAGCTCACCGGTGATCTACAATGAGCAGTTCTTC	CASSPVIYNEQFF
TRBD2	TRBV6-1	TRBJ2-3	.	TGTGCCAGCAGACTAGCGGCCAGCACAGATACGCAGTATTTT	CASRLAASTDTQYF
TRBD1	TRBV5-4	TRBJ2-1	.	TGTGCCAGCAGCTTGGAACAGGGGGAGTTTAGTGAGCAGTTCTTC	CASSLEQGEFSEQFF
TRBD2	TRBV4-1	TRBJ2-1	.	TGCGCCAGCAGCCAAGTTCCCAGCGGGGTGGATGAGCAGTTCTTC	CASSQVPSGVDEQFF
TRBD2	TRBV7-6	TRBJ2-1	.	TGTGCCAGCAGCTCCCGAGCGGGAGTGGGGCATGAGCAGTTCTTC	CASSSRAGVGHEQFF
TRBD1	TRBV6-1	TRBJ1-1	.	TGTGCCATCGGACAGGGAGCATTCAACACTGAAGCTTTCTTT	CAIGQGAFNTEAFF
.	TRBV7-3	TRBJ1-1	few	TGTGCCAGCAGCGGTACGACAGGGAACACTGAAGCTTTCTTT	CASSGTTGNTEAFF
.	TRBV7-2	TRBJ2-7	.	TGTGCCAGCAGCTTACGACTGGAGTTGGGGTACGAGCAGTACTTC	CASSLRLELGYEQYF
.	TRBV9	TRBJ1-1	few	TGTGCCAGCAGTAAAGCATGGGACACTGAAGCTTTCTTT	CASSKAWDTEAFF
TRBD1	TRBV5-1	TRBJ2-2	.	TGCGCCAGCACCCCAGGGGGCGGTGAGGCCGGGGAGCTGTTTTTT	CASTPGGGEAGELFF